This section outlines one T cell receptor (beta chain) sequence together with its context. The read is 3 residues too short to cover the CDR3 end, so that end is filled in from the germline J gene. This record belongs to a study of T cells in women clearing cervical HPV infection. immunoSEQ multiplex PCR used an average of about 1,200 ng genomic DNA. Clones were sequenced by immunoSEQ multiplex PCR, and TCRdb holds only the in-frame ones, with some missing. This table lists about 41,000 clones. Between the trimmed V and J ends, which lost 3 bases and 9 bases, there was a span of 9 bases. The CDR3 is 12 amino acids. The germline V gene encodes CDR1 SGHDT and CDR2 YYEEEE. HPV was found by MY09/MY11 PCR and dot-blot genotyping.

Sequences were obtained from blood buffy coat. The sequence derives from a woman between 18 and 69 years old with a cervical HPV16 infection that either progressed to CIN3+ or cleared (not recorded which). The chain couples TRBV5-6 to TRBJ2-2; D is possibly TRBD1 (5 bases). The CDR3 reads CASSWGRRELFF. CDR3 bases read: TGTGCCAGCAGCTGGGGCCGGAGGGAG. Full variable domain (outside the CDR3, taken from reference TRBV5-6 and TRBJ2-2): DAGVTQSPTHLIKTRGQQVTLRCSPKSGHDTVSWYQQALGQGPQFIFQYYEEEERQRGNFPDRFSGHQFPNYSSELNVNALLLGDSALYLCASSWGRRELFFGEGSRLTVL.